The clone carrying this T cell receptor beta chain was seen a few times. The V gene's germline CDR1 is ENHRY and CDR2 SYGVKD. V was trimmed by 10 bases and J by 3 bases, leaving 7 bases between them. The CDR3 runs to 12 residues. For the second PCR, which ran for about 7 to 12 cycles, a sample-barcoded 5' primer and a J-beta primer mix were used. Each cDNA was tagged by a template-switch adaptor containing 12 random nucleotides. Using its own MiXCR run on the 5' RACE reads, TCRdb lists one record per CDR3 protein. The sample contains roughly 800,000 distinct CDR3 sequences, approximately 25% of which appear only once. The sample is drawn from a study of blood T cells in healthy people across ages. These data were also filed under a second study, of T cells of mothers and their children. That source notes: For cDNA synthesis, the complete extracted RNA was used (around 1.5 ug per 15 ul). Sequencing returned over 9 million TCR beta CDR3 reads per mother and around 3 million per child. Thymic selection shapes TCR recombination output in related pairs, and it does so similarly in unrelated pairs.

This sequence joins TRBV10-3 and TRBJ2-6; no definite D call. Sequencing was carried out using blood. The receptor's source is a boy between 5 and 17 years old in good health. DNA for the CDR3: TGTGCCAACGCGGATGGGGCCAACGTCCTGACTTTC. Translating it yields CANADGANVLTF.